This T cell receptor (beta chain) came from a study of response to subunit inactivated influenza vaccine (dated by TCRdb to the late 2010s). The study in broad terms: Deep quantitative profiling of the T cell receptor repertoire was used in the study to follow responses to a trivalent subunit inactivated influenza vaccine. Study-level results and caveats: According to the authors, only a limited number of new T cells may be recruited by each seasonal influenza vaccination.

The library was produced with RT-PCR. The reads were generated on an Illumina HiSeq 2500. TCRdb reworked the public reads: Q25 trimming with fastp, MiXCR clone assembly, productive beta chains retained. Every distinct CDR3 protein forms one entry, paired with its most common genes and DNA. Across this sample there are 500,000 to 600,000 distinct CDR3 sequences, with roughly 10% seen only once. The ten largest clonotypes hold roughly 9.6% of the sample. In its sample, this clonotype was seen many times. Its antigen remains unidentified. Qualities for individual bases were not recorded, and no much larger clone is one base off. Deletion took 10 bases off V and 6 bases off J, with a span of 15 bases between the germline ends. The CDR3 contains 13 residues, cysteine and phenylalanine counted. Only CDR3 DNA is held: 39 bases, read in frame from base 1. CDR1 and CDR2 are read off the germline V gene (reference sequence) as SEHNR and FQNEAQ.

These records were also assigned to another study, of T cells expressing NK-cell markers. Per that second paper: The TCR beta cDNA libraries were made using 5'RACE template switching, a step that added both a universal primer site and unique molecular identifiers. Three sorted T-cell subsets (CD3+CD56+NKG2C+, CD3+CD56+NKG2C- and CD3+CD56-NKG2C+) from 8 or 9 donors had their TCR beta-chain repertoires profiled. Among the eight sequenced donors, only one was HCMV-seronegative, while the other seven were HCMV-seropositive. In several experiments an anti-gammadeltaTCR antibody was added to restrict sorting to alphabetaTCR-expressing T cells. In six donors, the dominant CD3+CD56+NKG2C+ clonotypes were among the top 10 CD8+ clonotypes and accounted for about 1.0-7.0% of CD8+ T cells. Those dominant clonotypes were again the most abundant among CD3+CD56-NKG2C+ cells in a few donors, at 28.3-60.1%. Whether the expanded NKG2C-expressing T cell clones were specific for HCMV antigens was left unclear. The study sequenced eight donors, all healthy volunteers chosen at random: three men and five women. A commercial ELISA kit detecting HCMV-specific IgG in serum was used to determine HCMV serostatus. Peripheral blood mononuclear cells were isolated from blood by Ficoll density gradient centrifugation. Bulk peripheral blood T-cell repertoires were additionally sequenced from unsorted PBMC for several donors. Synthesis of cDNA was primed from the TCR beta constant segment and was followed by two consecutive PCR amplification steps. Illumina HiSeq 2000/2500, MiSeq or NextSeq was used to sequence libraries as 2 x 150 bp reads. MIGEC was used to demultiplex reads and group reads by UMI, and MiTCR was used to assemble and quantify clonotypes. To exclude erroneous sequences, only TCR cDNA sequences supported by at least two reads were retained. The tcR package was used for downstream repertoire analysis, with clonotypes matched between fractions based on CDR3 nucleotide sequence plus V segment. Antigen specificity was annotated against VDJdb with VDJmatch, allowing one amino acid substitution in CDR3.

The chain links TRBV7-9 with TRBJ1-4, and TRBD1 may be the D gene, going by 6 matching bases. Sequenced here: PBMCs from blood, sampled on the day of vaccination. This sequence originates from a man aged 50-60 years who received an inactivated influenza vaccine. Donor details come from another sample of the same person, matched by shared clones. The CDR3 here reads CATLIRGDEKLFF. The base sequence is TGTGCCACTTTAATCAGGGGAGATGAAAAACTGTTTTTT.